What follows are 29 T cell receptor beta chains derived from one specimen sequenced in a study of T cells in Graves' hyperthyroidism and ophthalmopathy. TCR beta CDR3 regions were amplified from RNA. The study used the HTBI primer set for a first-round RT-PCR of the TCR CDR3. One entry per CDR3 protein results from TCRdb running MiXCR on the multiplex PCR reads. The data show hundreds of thousands of distinct CDR3 sequences, 16% seen once. The sequencing input was blood. The receptor set was obtained from a young woman with Graves' hyperthyroidism.

This clonotype showed up just a few times. This chain uses TRBV4-3 with TRBJ2-1; D not certain. Germline CDR1 is LGHNA and CDR2 is YSLEER. The CDR3 has 15 amino acids. Trimming stripped 0 bases from V and 7 bases from J, with 13 bases between. The CDR3 protein is CASSQDLLSVNEQFF. The CDR3 nucleotides are TGCGCCAGCAGCCAAGATCTGCTTTCGGTGAATGAGCAGTTCTTC.

This clonotype was observed at least ten times. The gene calls are TRBV13 and TRBJ2-5; 8 bases are a match to TRBD2. The J segment lost 5 bases and the V segment lost 3 bases, leaving 5 bases of the junction unmatched. Germline V gene data show CDR1 as PRHDT and CDR2 as FYEKMQ (reference sequence). This CDR3 contains 14 residues. The DNA for the CDR3 is TGTGCCAGCAGCTTGACTAGCGTTTGGGAGACCCAGTACTTC. Protein sequence: CASSLTSVWETQYF.

This clonotype turned up a few times. V is TRBV6-1 and J is TRBJ2-1; a weak D match, TRBD1 (6 bases). Germline CDR1 reads MNHNS; CDR2 reads SASEGT. Trimming removed 8 bases from V and 4 bases from J, with 15 bases in between. The CDR3 length is 14 residues. CDR3 protein: CASAETGQYNEQFF. CDR3 in DNA: TGTGCCAGCGCGGAAACTGGACAGTACAATGAGCAGTTCTTC.

The chain employs TRBV28 and TRBJ2-2; 13 positions match TRBD2. CDR1 and CDR2 (germline): MDHEN, SYDVKM. The CDR3 has 16 residues. J was trimmed by 3 bases and V by 3 bases; bases with no gene match: 1. The CDR3 coding sequence is TGTGCCAGCAGTTTCGGGACTAGCGGGGACACCGGGGAGCTGTTTTTT. Protein sequence: CASSFGTSGDTGELFF.

At least ten counts were recorded for this clonotype. The chain carries TRBV28 and TRBJ1-5, with D possibly matching TRBD1 (6 bases). The CDR3 runs 18 residues. Germline values: CDR1 MDHEN, CDR2 SYDVKM. Trimming pared 8 bases from V and 2 bases from J, leaving 25 bases between. The CDR3 nucleotides are TGTGCCAGCTTCTCGAGTAGGAGGGGGGTCTTTGGCAATCAGCCCCAGCATTTT. This encodes CASFSSRRGVFGNQPQHF.

This clonotype was counted a few times. The rearrangement joins TRBV4-3 to TRBJ2-6; 7 bases line up with TRBD2. Germline V gene sequence: CDR1 LGHNA, CDR2 YSLEER. After removal of 1 base from V and 2 bases from J, the junction contained 5 bases not matched to a gene. The CDR3 is 17 amino acids. The CDR3 region has the DNA TGCGCCAGCAGCCAAGTTTCGGGAGGAACTGGGGCCAACGTCCTGACTTTC. It codes for CASSQVSGGTGANVLTF.

V is TRBV7-9 and J is TRBJ2-1, with TRBD1 matching 8 bases. Germline V gene data show CDR1 as SEHNR and CDR2 as FQNEAQ (reference sequence). This CDR3 has 14 residues. The CDR3 DNA follows: TGTGCGACCAACCGGGGACAGGTGATCAATGAGCAGTTCTTC. It yields the protein CATNRGQVINEQFF.

This clonotype was recorded many times. The chain recombines TRBV14 with TRBJ2-1; 7 bases fit TRBD1. Germline V gene lookup returns CDR1 SGHDN and CDR2 FVKESK. Trimming cost V 0 bases and J 3 bases; bases outside gene matches: 11. CDR3 length: 18 amino acids. As DNA, the CDR3 is TGTGCCAGCAGCCAAGACAATGACATAGGGGGCTACTACAATGAGCAGTTCTTC. Protein: CASSQDNDIGGYYNEQFF.

This clonotype was counted many times. The J gene is TRBJ1-1, the V gene TRBV3-1; the D gene is possibly TRBD1 (6 bases). Per the germline V gene, CDR1 is LGHDT and CDR2 is YNNKEL (reference sequence). The CDR3 is made up of 16 amino acids. Trimming took off 1 base at V and 4 bases at J, with 16 bases between the two ends. The DNA for the CDR3 is TGTGCCAGCAGCCAAGGCACAGGGAGGTGGACCACTGAAGCTTTCTTT. Protein: CASSQGTGRWTTEAFF.

This clonotype occurred a few times. The V call is TRBV18, the J call TRBJ2-1; 8 nucleotides match TRBD2. This CDR3 is 16 amino acids long. Germline values: CDR1 KGHSH, CDR2 LQKENI. V shed 2 bases, J shed 9 bases, and the junction held 12 bases outside the gene matches. The CDR3 loop is CASSPTPSGFPIEQFF. CDR3 DNA: TGTGCCAGCTCACCAACGCCTAGCGGGTTCCCAATTGAGCAGTTCTTC.

This clonotype was observed at least ten times. The chain is built from TRBV6-2 or TRBV6-3 and TRBJ1-1, with D perhaps matching TRBD1 (5 bases). Germline-derived CDR1 and CDR2 are MNHEY and SVGEGT. CDR3 length equals 15 residues. V lost 2 bases and J lost 0, with 10 bases in between. DNA of the CDR3: TGTGCCAGCAGTTACGTAGGGGATCTGAACACTGAAGCTTTCTTT. Translation gives CASSYVGDLNTEAFF.

This clonotype has just a few counts. A read error may account for a junction end that differs from germline. This sequence joins TRBV4-2 and TRBJ2-3; perhaps TRBD1 as D (6 bases). Looked up from germline, CDR1 is LGHNA and CDR2 is YNFKEQ. The CDR3 contains 15 residues. The CDR3 DNA sequence: TGTGCCACCAGCCAAGAGGGGGTCCTCGGGGATACGCAGTATTTT. This encodes CATSQEGVLGDTQYF.

The chain couples TRBV29-1 to TRBJ1-2; D unresolved. The CDR3 has 14 amino acids. The V gene lost 2 bases and the J gene lost 0 bases, with 10 bases spanning the gap. Germline V gene sequence: CDR1 SQVTM, CDR2 ANQGSEA. Written as DNA, the CDR3 is TGCAGCGTTGAATCCGGAAGAACTAACTATGGCTACACCTTC. The encoded protein is CSVESGRTNYGYTF.

This clonotype showed up many times. The chain carries TRBV12-3 or TRBV12-4 and TRBJ1-3; possibly TRBD1 for D (6 bases). The germline V and J ends were trimmed by 2 bases and 6 bases, with 14 bases remaining between them. This CDR3 region has 15 residues. CDR3 region: CASSLIKGDKNTIYF. CDR3 in DNA: TGTGCCAGCAGTTTAATCAAGGGGGACAAAAACACCATATATTTT.

This clonotype appeared many times. This chain uses TRBV2 with TRBJ2-7, with unresolved D. CDR1 and CDR2 from the germline V gene are SNHLY and FYNNEI. The CDR3 sequence is 11 residues long. V lost 6 bases and J 3 bases, leaving 6 bases between the germline ends. CDR3 nucleotides: TGTGCCAGCAGGCGCAGCTACGAGCAGTACTTC. Translating gives CASRRSYEQYF.

The chain recombines TRBV12-3 or TRBV12-4 with TRBJ1-5, with D perhaps matching TRBD1 (5 bases). This CDR3 spans 15 amino acids. Trimming removed 6 bases at V and 3 bases at J, with 15 bases between. In DNA, the CDR3 is TGTGCCAGCAGGCACTCGGGACGGCACAATCAGCCCCAGCATTTT. Translating it yields CASRHSGRHNQPQHF.

The V call is TRBV18, the J call TRBJ2-1, with D hard to call. The V gene lost 2 bases and the J gene lost 0 bases, with 5 bases spanning the gap. The CDR3 covers 14 residues. Germline-derived CDR1 and CDR2 are KGHSH and LQKENI. This CDR3 is CASSPSRSYNEQFF. CDR3 sequence (DNA): TGTGCCAGCTCACCAAGCCGCTCCTACAATGAGCAGTTCTTC.

This clonotype was seen only a few times. The V call is TRBV6-1, the J call TRBJ2-1; perhaps TRBD2 as D (5 bases). V was trimmed by 6 bases and J by 6 bases, leaving 18 bases between them. This CDR3 spans 15 amino acids. Per the germline V gene, CDR1 is MNHNS and CDR2 is SASEGT. The CDR3, as DNA: TGTGCCAGCAGACTTCTAGCCCAGTGGTCCAATGAGCAGTTCTTC. Amino acid sequence: CASRLLAQWSNEQFF.

In regard to this clonotype: Germline is not matched at one junction end, which may reflect a read error. The rearrangement joins TRBV20-1 to TRBJ2-7; possibly TRBD2 for D (5 bases). CDR1 and CDR2 from the germline V gene are DFQATT and SNEGSKA (reference sequence). CDR3 length: 13 amino acids. The CDR3 loop is CSARDGLIYERYF. Here the CDR3 DNA reads TGCAGTGCTAGAGACGGACTTATCTACGAGCGGTACTTC.

As DNA, the CDR3 is TGTGCCAGTAGTAGGTGGGGAACGAACACTGAAGCTTTCTTT. This codes for CASSRWGTNTEAFF. The V and J genes are TRBV19 and TRBJ1-1; D ambiguous. V was trimmed by 4 bases and J by 1 base, leaving 10 bases between them. CDR3 length: 14 residues. Germline CDR1 and CDR2: LNHDA and SQIVND (reference sequence).

This clonotype has at least ten counts. The rearrangement joins TRBV7-2 to TRBJ2-3; D unresolved. CDR3 length: 13 residues. In germline, CDR1 is SGHTA, CDR2 FQGNSA. Trimming removed 0 bases at V and 2 bases at J, with 3 bases between. CDR3: CASSLAVTDTQYF. In DNA form, the CDR3 reads TGTGCCAGCAGCTTAGCGGTCACAGATACGCAGTATTTT.

V gene TRBV5-4 combines with J gene TRBJ2-3; 8 positions agree with TRBD2. Losses at the gene ends were 4 bases for V and 2 bases for J; bases not matched to a gene: 15. The CDR3 extends over 18 amino acids. Germline CDR1 is SGHNT and CDR2 is YYREEE (reference sequence). The CDR3 region is CASSRGGLAGNSTDTQYF. Written as DNA, the CDR3 is TGTGCCAGCAGCCGGGGGGGGCTAGCGGGTAATTCCACAGATACGCAGTATTTT. The entire variable domain, with the rest obtained from reference TRBV5-4 and TRBJ2-3, is as follows: ETGVTQSPTHLIKTRGQQVTLRCSSQSGHNTVSWYQQALGQGPQFIFQYYREEENGRGNFPPRFSGLQFPNYSSELNVNALELDDSALYLCASSRGGLAGNSTDTQYFGPGTRLTVL.

The genes are TRBV11-3 and TRBJ1-2; D uncertain. Germline V gene data show CDR1 as SGHNT and CDR2 as YENEEA. V shed 0 bases and J shed 4 bases, with 12 bases lying between them. The CDR3 has 15 amino acids. The CDR3 DNA reads TGTGCCAGCAGCTTAGATCACCAGTACCTCTATGGCTACACCTTC. This codes for CASSLDHQYLYGYTF.

This clonotype was counted at least ten times. The chain has TRBV7-2 and TRBJ1-6; D is ambiguous. The V end lost 3 bases, the J end lost 9 bases, and 15 bases lay between the germline ends. The CDR3 is 15 residues long. Germline CDR1 SGHTA, CDR2 FQGNSA. CDR3 DNA: TGTGCCAGCAGCTTGATAACGGGGTGGGCTTCACCCCTCCACTTT. It codes for CASSLITGWASPLHF.

In this sample, this clonotype turned up many times. V is TRBV7-2 and J is TRBJ2-7; 10 bases agree with TRBD1. Germline V gene sequence: CDR1 SGHTA, CDR2 FQGNSA. CDR3 length equals 14 residues. Trimming removed 2 bases from V and 4 bases from J; junction bases left unmatched: 2. Here the CDR3 reads CASSLTGQGYEQYF. As DNA, the CDR3 is TGTGCCAGCAGCTTAACGGGACAGGGGTACGAGCAGTACTTC.

The chain links TRBV2 to TRBJ2-7; TRBD2 aligns across 7 bases. The CDR3 spans 14 residues. Germline V gene data show CDR1 as SNHLY and CDR2 as FYNNEI. After removal of 5 bases from V and 3 bases from J, the junction contained 7 bases not matched to a gene. The CDR3 reads CASSPGLYGYEQYF. CDR3 nucleotide sequence: TGTGCCAGCAGTCCGGGACTATATGGCTACGAGCAGTACTTC.

This clonotype was counted many times. This chain links TRBV27 with TRBJ1-2, with TRBD1 identical over 12 bases. Germline V gene lookup returns CDR1 MNHEY and CDR2 SMNVEV (reference sequence). V dropped 6 bases and J dropped 7; count of bases not matched to a gene: 12. This CDR3 is 16 amino acids long. CDR3 nucleotides: TGTGCCAGCAGCTACTTACCGGGACAGGGGGCTAGTGGCTACACCTTC. This encodes CASSYLPGQGASGYTF.

The chain uses TRBV4-3 and TRBJ2-1; 7 nucleotides align to TRBD1. Germline V lookup: CDR1 LGHNA, CDR2 YSLEER. The junction had 14 bases not matched to a gene; V was cut back by 0 bases and J by 9 bases. The length of the CDR3 is 17 residues. The CDR3 is CASSQEIGRQGLSEQFF. The CDR3 bases are TGCGCCAGCAGCCAAGAGATAGGGAGACAGGGTCTTAGTGAGCAGTTCTTC.

In its sample, this clonotype was seen many times. The chain links TRBV5-1 to TRBJ1-6; D might be TRBD1 (5 bases). CDR3 length: 13 residues. Trimming removed 4 bases from V and 7 bases from J, with 9 bases in between. Per the germline V gene, CDR1 is SGHRS and CDR2 is YFSETQ. The CDR3 sequence: CASSLRENSPLHF. The CDR3 nucleotides are TGCGCCAGCAGCCTCAGGGAGAATTCACCCCTCCACTTT.